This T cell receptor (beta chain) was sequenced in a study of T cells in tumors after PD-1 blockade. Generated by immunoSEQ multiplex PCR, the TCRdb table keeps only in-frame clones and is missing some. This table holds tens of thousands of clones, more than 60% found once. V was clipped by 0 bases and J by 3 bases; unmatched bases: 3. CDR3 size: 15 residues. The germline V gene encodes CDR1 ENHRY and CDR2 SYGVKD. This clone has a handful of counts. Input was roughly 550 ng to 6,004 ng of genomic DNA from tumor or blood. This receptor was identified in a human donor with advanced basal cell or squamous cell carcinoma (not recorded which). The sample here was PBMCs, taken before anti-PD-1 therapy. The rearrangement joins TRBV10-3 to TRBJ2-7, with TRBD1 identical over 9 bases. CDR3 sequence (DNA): TGTGCCATCAGTGAGTCTGGGACAGGGAACTACGAGCAGTACTTC. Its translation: CAISESGTGNYEQYF.